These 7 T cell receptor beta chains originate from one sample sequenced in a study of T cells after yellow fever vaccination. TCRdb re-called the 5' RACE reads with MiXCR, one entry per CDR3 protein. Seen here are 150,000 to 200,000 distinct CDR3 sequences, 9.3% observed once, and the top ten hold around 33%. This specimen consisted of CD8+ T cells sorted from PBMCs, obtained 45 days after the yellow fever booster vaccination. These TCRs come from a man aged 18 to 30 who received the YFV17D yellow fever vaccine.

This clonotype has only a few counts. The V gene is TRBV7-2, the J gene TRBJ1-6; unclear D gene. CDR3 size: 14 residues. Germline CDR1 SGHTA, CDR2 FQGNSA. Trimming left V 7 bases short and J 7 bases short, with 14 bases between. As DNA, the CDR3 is TGTGCCAGCATATCCCTCGTTAGGAATTCACCCCTCCACTTT. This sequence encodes CASISLVRNSPLHF.

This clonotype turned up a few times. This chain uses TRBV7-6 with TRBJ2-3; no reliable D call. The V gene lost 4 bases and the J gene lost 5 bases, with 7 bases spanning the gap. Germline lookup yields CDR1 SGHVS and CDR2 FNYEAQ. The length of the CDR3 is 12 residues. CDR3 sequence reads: CASSWPGDTQYF. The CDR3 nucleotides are TGTGCCAGCAGCTGGCCAGGAGATACGCAGTATTTT.

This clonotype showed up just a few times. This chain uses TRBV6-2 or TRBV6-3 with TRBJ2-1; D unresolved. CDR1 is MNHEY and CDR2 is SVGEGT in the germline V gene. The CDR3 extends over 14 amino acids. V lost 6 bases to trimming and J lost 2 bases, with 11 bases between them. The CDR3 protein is CASRPRFPYNEQFF. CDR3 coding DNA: TGTGCCAGCAGGCCAAGATTTCCCTACAATGAGCAGTTCTTC.

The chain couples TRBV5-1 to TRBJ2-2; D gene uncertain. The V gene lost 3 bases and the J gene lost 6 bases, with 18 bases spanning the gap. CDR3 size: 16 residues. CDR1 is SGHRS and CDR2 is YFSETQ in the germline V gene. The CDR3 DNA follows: TGCGCCAGCAGCTCCCACCGCGTGGACGACCCCGGGGAGCTGTTTTTT. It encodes CASSSHRVDDPGELFF.

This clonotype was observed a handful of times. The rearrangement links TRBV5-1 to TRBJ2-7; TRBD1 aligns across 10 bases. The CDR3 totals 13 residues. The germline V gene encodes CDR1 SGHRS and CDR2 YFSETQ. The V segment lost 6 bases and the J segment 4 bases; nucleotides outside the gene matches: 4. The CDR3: CASKGQGTYEQYF. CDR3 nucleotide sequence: TGCGCCAGCAAGGGACAGGGGACATACGAGCAGTACTTC.

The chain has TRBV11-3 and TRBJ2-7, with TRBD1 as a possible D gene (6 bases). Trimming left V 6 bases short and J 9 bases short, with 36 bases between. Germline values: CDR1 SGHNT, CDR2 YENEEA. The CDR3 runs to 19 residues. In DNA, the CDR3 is TGTGCCAGCAGTTACCCCAGAGATCCAGGGGTACCGGGCTGGGGAAGGCAGTACGTC. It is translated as CASSYPRDPGVPGWGRQYV.

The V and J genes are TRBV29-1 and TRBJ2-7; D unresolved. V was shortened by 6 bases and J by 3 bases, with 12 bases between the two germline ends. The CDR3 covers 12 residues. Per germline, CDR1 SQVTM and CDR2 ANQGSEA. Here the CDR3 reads CSVRTGHYEQYF. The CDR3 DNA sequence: TGCAGCGTCCGGACCGGGCACTACGAGCAGTACTTC.